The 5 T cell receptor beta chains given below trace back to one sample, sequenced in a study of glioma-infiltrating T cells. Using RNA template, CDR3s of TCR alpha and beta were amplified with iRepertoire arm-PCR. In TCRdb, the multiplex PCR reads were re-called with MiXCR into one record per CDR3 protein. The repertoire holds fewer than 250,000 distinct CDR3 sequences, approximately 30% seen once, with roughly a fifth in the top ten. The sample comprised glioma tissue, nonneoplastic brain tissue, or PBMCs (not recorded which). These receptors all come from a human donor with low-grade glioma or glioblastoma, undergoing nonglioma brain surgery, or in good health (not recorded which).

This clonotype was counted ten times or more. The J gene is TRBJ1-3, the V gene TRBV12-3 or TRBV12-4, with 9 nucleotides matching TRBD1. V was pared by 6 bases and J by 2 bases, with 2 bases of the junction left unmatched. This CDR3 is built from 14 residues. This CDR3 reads CASRDRGTGNTIYF. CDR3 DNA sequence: TGTGCCAGCAGGGACAGGGGCACTGGAAACACCATATATTTT.

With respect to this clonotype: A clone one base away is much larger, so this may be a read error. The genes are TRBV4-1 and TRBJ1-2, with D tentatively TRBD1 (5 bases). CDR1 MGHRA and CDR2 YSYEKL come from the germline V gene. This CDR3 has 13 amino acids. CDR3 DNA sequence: TGCGCCAGCAGACAAGAGGGGTTCTATGGCTACACCTTC. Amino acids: CASRQEGFYGYTF.

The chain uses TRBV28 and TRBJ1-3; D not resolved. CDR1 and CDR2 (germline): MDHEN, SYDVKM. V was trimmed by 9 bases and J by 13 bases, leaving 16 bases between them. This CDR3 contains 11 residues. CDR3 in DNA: TGTGCCAGTGTCGTTGGAAACAAAATATATTTT. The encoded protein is CASVVGNKIYF.

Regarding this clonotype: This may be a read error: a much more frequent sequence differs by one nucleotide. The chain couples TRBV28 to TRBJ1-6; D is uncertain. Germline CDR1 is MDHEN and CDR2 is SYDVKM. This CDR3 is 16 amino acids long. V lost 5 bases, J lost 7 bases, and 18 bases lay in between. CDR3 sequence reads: CASSPPTAQRNSPLHF. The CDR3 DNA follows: TGTGCCAGCAGTCCACCCACGGCACAGAGAAATTCACCCCTCCACTTT.

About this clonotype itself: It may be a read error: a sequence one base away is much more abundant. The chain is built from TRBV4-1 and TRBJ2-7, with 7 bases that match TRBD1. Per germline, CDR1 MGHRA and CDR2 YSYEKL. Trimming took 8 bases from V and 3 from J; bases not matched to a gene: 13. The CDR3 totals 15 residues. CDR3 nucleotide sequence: TGCGCCAGCGGCCTGGATAGACAGGGTTTCTACGAGCAGTACTTC. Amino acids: CASGLDRQGFYEQYF.